The following is a T cell receptor (beta chain) sequence with its context. The antigen is undetermined. Using immunoSEQ multiplex PCR, the repertoire was profiled, and TCRdb retains in-frame clones only, with some absent. The table has about 110,000 clones, around 82% seen once; the top ten hold about 3%. This record comes from a study of cytomegalovirus exposure and HLA in healthy donors. The study's findings and limits: TCR clusters originating in the first cohort tended to co-occur in the 110 or so validation repertoires, according to a later analysis. Reports credit the classifier with highly specific, highly sensitive diagnosis of cytomegalovirus status.

The specimen sequenced was PBMCs. This sequence was found in a woman aged 18-29 years in good health and CMV-seronegative.

The CDR3 is CASSVADSSYNSPLHF. CDR3 nucleotides: TGTGCCAGCAGCGTAGCGGACAGCTCCTATAATTCACCCCTCCACTTT. This chain connects TRBV9 to TRBJ1-6; D perhaps matches TRBD1 (6 bases). With 0 bases removed from V and 0 bases from J, the gap between germline ends came to 7 bases. This CDR3 comprises 16 residues. Per the germline V gene, CDR1 is SGDLS and CDR2 is YYNGEE.